The 9 T cell receptor beta chains listed next were all sequenced from one sample in a study of glioma-infiltrating T cells after dendritic cell vaccination. Generated by immunoSEQ multiplex PCR, the TCRdb table keeps only in-frame clones and is missing some. The data show some 38,000 clones, with roughly 79% seen just once and about 7.8% held by the top ten. Sequenced here: blood, sampled before dendritic cell vaccination. These receptors were taken from a human donor with glioblastoma.

The chain is built from TRBV27 and TRBJ2-2; 7 nucleotides match TRBD2. V dropped 2 bases and J dropped 5; count of bases not matched to a gene: 8. The CDR3 is made up of 16 amino acids. In germline, CDR1 is MNHEY, CDR2 SMNVEV (reference sequence). The DNA of the CDR3 is TGTGCCAGCAGTTTACTTCCAGGCGGGGGAACCGGGGAGCTGTTTTTT. Its protein is CASSLLPGGGTGELFF.

This clone ranks as medium-sized. This same CDR3 is encoded by further DNA sequences in the sample. The chain recombines TRBV28 with TRBJ1-3; D not certain. CDR3 length: 15 amino acids. V lost 1 base and J 0 bases, leaving 7 bases between the germline ends. In germline, CDR1 is MDHEN, CDR2 SYDVKM. The CDR3 sequence is CASSLSGSSGNTIYF. The CDR3 bases are TGTGCCAGCAGTTTATCCGGTAGCTCTGGAAACACCATATATTTT.

The chain combines TRBV5-5 with TRBJ2-7, with D perhaps matching TRBD1 (6 bases). The CDR3 is 13 residues long. The V gene's germline CDR1 is SGHKS and CDR2 YYEKEE (reference sequence). V was pared by 4 bases and J by 2 bases, with 10 bases between. The CDR3 DNA sequence: TGTGCCAGCAGCCACAGGGACCCCTACGAGCAGTACTTC. It specifies CASSHRDPYEQYF.

Only one count was recorded for this clone. The chain is built from TRBV2 and TRBJ1-2; 10 bases align to TRBD1. V lost 7 bases to trimming and J lost 7 bases; unmatched junction nucleotides: 12. CDR3 length: 15 amino acids. From germline, CDR1 is SNHLY and CDR2 FYNNEI. CDR3 sequence: CASKLRGGTGAGYTF. For the CDR3, the DNA is TGTGCCAGCAAGCTTAGGGGGGGGACAGGGGCTGGCTACACCTTC.

Notes on this clone: Other DNA sequences in this sample translate to the same CDR3. The rearrangement joins TRBV5-1 to TRBJ1-1; the match to TRBD1 covers 7 bases. V lost 4 bases to trimming and J lost 1 base; unmatched junction nucleotides: 7. CDR3 size: 15 residues. CDR1 is SGHRS and CDR2 is YFSETQ in the germline V gene. CDR3 residues: CASSALQGRNTEAFF. DNA for the CDR3: TGCGCCAGCAGCGCGCTACAGGGGCGGAACACTGAAGCTTTCTTT.

This clone showed up just once. This chain uses TRBV7-5 with TRBJ1-4; the table's D call TRBD1 went unverified against the DNA. TRBV7-5 is a documented pseudogene. The CDR3 totals 11 residues. CDR3 sequence reads: CASRSNEKLFF. The CDR3 coding sequence is TGTGCCAGCAGAAGTAATGAAAAACTGTTTTTT.

This chain joins TRBV19 and TRBJ1-1; 11 bases match TRBD1. Germline lookup yields CDR1 LNHDA and CDR2 SQIVND (reference sequence). J lost 6 bases, V lost 6 bases, and 9 bases had no gene match. This CDR3 region has 15 residues. The CDR3 DNA is TGTGCCAGTAGAACTCCGGGACAGGGGGTTCCTGAAGCTTTCTTT. Translation: CASRTPGQGVPEAFF.

The chain has TRBV11-2 and TRBJ1-6; 8 nucleotides line up with TRBD1. This CDR3 region has 17 residues. Germline CDR1 SGHAT, CDR2 FQNNGV. The trim removed 1 base at V and 5 bases at J, leaving 7 bases unmatched. CDR3 protein: CASSLVDRGLDNSPLHF. CDR3 DNA sequence: TGTGCCAGCAGCTTAGTAGACAGGGGCCTTGATAATTCACCCCTCCACTTT. The variable domain in full, with the rest retrieved from reference TRBV11-2 and TRBJ1-6, is EAGVAQSPRYKIIEKRQSVAFWCNPISGHATLYWYQQILGQGPKLLIQFQNNGVVDDSQLPKDRFSAERLKGVDSTLKIQPAKLEDSAVYLCASSLVDRGLDNSPLHFGNGTRLTVT.

The chain carries TRBV6-5 and TRBJ1-5; 9 bases line up with TRBD1. V lost 5 bases, J lost 5 bases, and 4 bases stayed unmatched. The CDR3 loop spans 14 amino acids. The germline V gene encodes CDR1 MNHEY and CDR2 SVGAGI. The CDR3 region has the DNA TGTGCCAGCAGTCGGAGGACAGGGGATCAGCCCCAGCATTTT. Translated, it gives CASSRRTGDQPQHF.